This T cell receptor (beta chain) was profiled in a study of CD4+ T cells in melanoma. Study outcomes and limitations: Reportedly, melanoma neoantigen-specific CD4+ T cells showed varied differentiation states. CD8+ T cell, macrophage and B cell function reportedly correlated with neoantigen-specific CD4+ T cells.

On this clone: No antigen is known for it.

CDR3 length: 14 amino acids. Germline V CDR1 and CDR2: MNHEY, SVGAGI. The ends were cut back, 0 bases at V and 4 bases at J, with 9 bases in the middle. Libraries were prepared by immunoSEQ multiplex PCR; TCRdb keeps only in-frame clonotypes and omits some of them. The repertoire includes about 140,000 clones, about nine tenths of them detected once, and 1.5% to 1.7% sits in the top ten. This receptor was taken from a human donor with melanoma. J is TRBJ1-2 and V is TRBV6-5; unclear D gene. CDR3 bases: TGTGCCAGCAGTTACTCTCGCAGTCTCTATGGCTACACCTTC. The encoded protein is CASSYSRSLYGYTF.